This TCR beta chain was sequenced in a study of T cells after yellow fever vaccination. Looked up from germline, CDR1 is LGHDT and CDR2 is YNNKEL (reference sequence). The length of the CDR3 is 15 residues. Concerning this clonotype: Its antigen is not identified.

TCRdb passed the 5' RACE reads through MiXCR, listing each CDR3 protein once. The sample lists 300,000 to 400,000 distinct CDR3 sequences, about 9.5% occurring once. Study-wide findings and caveats: Few clonotypes appeared in both CD4 and CD8 compartments.

This chain links TRBV3-1 with TRBJ2-7; D is unclear. The origin of this receptor is a man aged 18 to 30 who received the YFV17D yellow fever vaccine. The sample in question was PBMCs, obtained on the day of the first yellow fever vaccination. CDR3 in DNA: TGTGCCAGCTGCCAAGATAGCAGTGACACCTACGAGCAGTACGTC. It specifies CASCQDSSDTYEQYV.